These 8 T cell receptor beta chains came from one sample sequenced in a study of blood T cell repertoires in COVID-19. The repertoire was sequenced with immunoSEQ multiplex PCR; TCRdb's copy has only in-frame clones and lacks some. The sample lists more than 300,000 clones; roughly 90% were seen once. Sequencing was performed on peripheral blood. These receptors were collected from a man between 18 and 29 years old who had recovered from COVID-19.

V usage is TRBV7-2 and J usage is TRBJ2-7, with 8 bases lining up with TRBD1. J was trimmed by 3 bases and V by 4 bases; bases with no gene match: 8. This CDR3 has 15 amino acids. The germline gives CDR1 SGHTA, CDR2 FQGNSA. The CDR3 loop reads CASSSVGQAGYEQYF. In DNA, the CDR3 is TGTGCCAGCAGCTCCGTGGGACAGGCGGGCTACGAGCAGTACTTC. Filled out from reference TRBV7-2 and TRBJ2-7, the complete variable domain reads GAGVSQSPSNKVTEKGKDVELRCDPISGHTALYWYRQSLGQGLEFLIYFQGNSAPDKSGLPSDRFSAERTGGSVSTLTIQRTQQEDSAVYLCASSSVGQAGYEQYFGPGTRLTVT.

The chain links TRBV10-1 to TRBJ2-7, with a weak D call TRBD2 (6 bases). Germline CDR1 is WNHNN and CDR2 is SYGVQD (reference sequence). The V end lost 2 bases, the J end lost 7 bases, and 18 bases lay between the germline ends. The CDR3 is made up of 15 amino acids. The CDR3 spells CASSENVRTGGEQYF. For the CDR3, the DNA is TGCGCCAGCAGTGAGAACGTCAGAACCGGAGGGGAGCAGTACTTC.

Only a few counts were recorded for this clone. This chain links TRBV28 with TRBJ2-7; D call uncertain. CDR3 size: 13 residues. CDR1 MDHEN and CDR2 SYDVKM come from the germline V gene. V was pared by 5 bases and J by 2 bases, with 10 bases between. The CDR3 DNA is TGTGCCAGCAGTGTTCTACCCACCTACGAGCAGTACTTC. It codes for CASSVLPTYEQYF.

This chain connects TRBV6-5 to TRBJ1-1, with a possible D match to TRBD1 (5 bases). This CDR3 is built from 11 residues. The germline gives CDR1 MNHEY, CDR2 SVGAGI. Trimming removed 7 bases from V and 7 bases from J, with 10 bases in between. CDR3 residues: CASTRGVEAFF. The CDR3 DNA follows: TGTGCCAGCACCCGGGGGGTTGAAGCTTTCTTT.

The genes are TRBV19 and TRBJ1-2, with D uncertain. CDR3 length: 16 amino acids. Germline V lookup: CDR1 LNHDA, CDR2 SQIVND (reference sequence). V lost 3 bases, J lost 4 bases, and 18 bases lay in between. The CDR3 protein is CASSIGQVSTAYGYTF. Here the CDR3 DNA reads TGTGCCAGTAGTATTGGGCAGGTCTCCACTGCCTATGGCTACACCTTC.

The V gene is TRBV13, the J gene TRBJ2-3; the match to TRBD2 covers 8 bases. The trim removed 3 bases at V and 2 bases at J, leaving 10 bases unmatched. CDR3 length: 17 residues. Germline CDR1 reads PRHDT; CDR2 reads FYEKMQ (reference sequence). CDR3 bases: TGTGCCAGCAGCTTTACGTCGCGGGAGGCGAACACAGATACGCAGTATTTT. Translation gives CASSFTSREANTDTQYF.

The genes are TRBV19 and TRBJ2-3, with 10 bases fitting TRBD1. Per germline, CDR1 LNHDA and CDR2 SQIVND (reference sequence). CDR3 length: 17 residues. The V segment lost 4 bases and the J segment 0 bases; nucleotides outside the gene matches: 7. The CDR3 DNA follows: TGTGCCAGTAGTAATACCGGGACAGGGGCTAGCACAGATACGCAGTATTTT. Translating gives CASSNTGTGASTDTQYF. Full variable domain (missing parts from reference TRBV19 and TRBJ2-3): DGGITQSPKYLFRKEGQNVTLSCEQNLNHDAMYWYRQDPGQGLRLIYYSQIVNDFQKGDIAEGYSVSREKKESFPLTVTSAQKNPTAFYLCASSNTGTGASTDTQYFGPGTRLTVL.

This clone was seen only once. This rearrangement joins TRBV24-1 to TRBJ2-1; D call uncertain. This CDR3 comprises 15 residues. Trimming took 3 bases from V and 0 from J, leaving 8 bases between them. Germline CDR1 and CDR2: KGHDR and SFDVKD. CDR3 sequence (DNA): TGTGCCACCAGTGATAGCCGGAGCTCCTACAATGAGCAGTTCTTC. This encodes CATSDSRSSYNEQFF.